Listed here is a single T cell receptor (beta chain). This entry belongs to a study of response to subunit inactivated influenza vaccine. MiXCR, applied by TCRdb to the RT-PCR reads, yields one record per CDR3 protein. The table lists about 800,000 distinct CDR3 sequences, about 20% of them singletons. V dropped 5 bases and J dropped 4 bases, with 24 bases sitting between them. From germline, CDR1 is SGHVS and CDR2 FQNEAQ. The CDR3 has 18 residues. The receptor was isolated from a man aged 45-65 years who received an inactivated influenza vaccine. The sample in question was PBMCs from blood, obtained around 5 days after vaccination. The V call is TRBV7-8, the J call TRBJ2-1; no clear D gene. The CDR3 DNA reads TGTGCCAGCAGCCCCAAGGTCGTCCTCGCGAGAAGTTACAATGAGCAGTTCTTC. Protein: CASSPKVVLARSYNEQFF.